A selection of T cell receptor beta chains follows, all from one sample in a study of CD8+ T cells in alopecia areata. Sequencing was performed with immunoSEQ multiplex PCR; in TCRdb, only in-frame clones are kept and a portion is missing. Among tens of thousands of clones, about 71% were seen once, and the ten largest hold around 16%. The source material was CD8+ T cells sorted from blood, sampled at approximately week 44, from a patient treated with tofacitinib. These receptor sequences come from a human donor with alopecia areata. Each CDR3 is given with its conserved first and last residue. D genes are given only for firm matches. Size tells how often a clone was seen (once, few, many) or the class of an expanded clone, and some rows leave it out.

>TRBJ2-7|.|.|TRBV13
CASSPTGSYEQYF
TGTGCCAGCAGTCCAACAGGATCCTACGAGCAGTACTTC
>TRBJ1-1|few|.|TRBV7-3
CASSPWGIPEAFF
TGTGCCAGCAGCCCTTGGGGAATCCCTGAAGCTTTCTTT
>TRBJ2-3|.|TRBD2|TRBV6-4
CASSRGGASTDTQYF
TGTGCCAGCAGTCGCGGGGGGGCTAGCACAGATACGCAGTATTTT
>TRBJ1-2|.|.|TRBV19
CASSSSVAETYTF
TGTGCCAGTAGTTCATCGGTTGCGGAGACTTACACCTTC
>TRBJ2-5|.|.|TRBV5-6
CASRVEGGASWETQYF
TGTGCCAGCAGAGTTGAAGGTGGGGCTAGCTGGGAGACCCAGTACTTC
>TRBJ2-3|.|TRBD2|TRBV30
CAWSVTSGASDTQYF
TGTGCCTGGAGTGTGACTAGCGGTGCCTCAGATACGCAGTATTTT
>TRBJ2-1|.|TRBD1|TRBV5-4
CASSLGQGIYNEQFF
TGTGCCAGCAGCCTAGGACAGGGGATCTACAATGAGCAGTTCTTC
>TRBJ2-1|.|TRBD1|TRBV19
CASSVTGGKEQFF
TGTGCCAGTAGTGTGACAGGGGGTAAGGAGCAGTTCTTC
>TRBJ1-1|.|.|TRBV2
CASPWVGGEAFF
TGTGCCAGCCCGTGGGTCGGAGGTGAAGCTTTCTTT
>TRBJ1-1|.|.|TRBV7-6
CASSLGGSEAFF
TGTGCCAGCAGCTTAGGAGGGAGTGAGGCTTTCTTT
>TRBJ2-7|.|.|TRBV6-5
CASTPSEVSYEQYF
TGTGCCAGCACTCCAAGCGAGGTCTCCTACGAGCAGTACTTC
>TRBJ1-1|.|.|TRBV11-2
CASTPSTEAFF
TGTGCCAGCACCCCGTCGACTGAAGCTTTCTTT
>TRBJ1-1|.|.|TRBV28
CASSYARSTEAFF
TGTGCCAGCAGTTACGCTAGATCCACTGAAGCTTTCTTT
>TRBJ1-1|.|.|TRBV4-3
CASSQDRMNTEAFF
TGCGCCAGCAGCCAAGACAGAATGAACACTGAAGCTTTCTTT
>TRBJ2-7|.|TRBD2|TRBV10-3
CAISGQRGALNAYEQYF
TGTGCCATCAGTGGCCAGCGGGGGGCCCTTAACGCCTACGAGCAGTACTTC
>TRBJ1-1|few|.|TRBV30
CAWSVQMNTEAFF
TGTGCCTGGAGTGTACAGATGAACACTGAAGCTTTCTTT
>TRBJ1-2|.|.|TRBV2
CASYRGVGMNGYTF
TGTGCCAGCTACCGGGGCGTGGGAATGAATGGCTACACCTTC
>TRBJ1-2|.|.|TRBV30
CAWSGREGTYGYTF
TGTGCCTGGAGTGGCCGTGAGGGTACCTATGGCTACACCTTC
>TRBJ1-1|.|.|TRBV10-2
CASSETGATEAFF
TGCGCCAGCAGTGAAACGGGGGCAACTGAAGCTTTCTTT
>TRBJ1-2|.|.|TRBV25-1
CASSRGFGYTF
TGTGCCAGCAGTAGGGGGTTTGGCTACACCTTC
>TRBJ2-7|.|.|TRBV20-1
CSAREGYEQYF
TGCAGTGCTCGTGAGGGCTACGAGCAGTACTTC
>TRBJ1-6|.|.|TRBV27
CASSLSAGYNSPLHF
TGTGCCAGCAGTTTATCGGCAGGCTATAATTCACCCCTCCACTTT
>TRBJ2-3|.|.|TRBV14
CASSPGVSSADTQYF
TGTGCCAGCAGCCCAGGAGTTAGCAGCGCAGATACGCAGTATTTT
>TRBJ1-2|.|TRBD1|TRBV30
CAWSVGTEVHGYTF
TGTGCCTGGAGTGTCGGGACAGAAGTCCATGGCTACACCTTC
>TRBJ1-5|once|.|TRBV5-4
CASSFIPDYTGDQPQHF
TGTGCCAGCAGCTTCATCCCCGATTATACAGGAGATCAGCCCCAGCATTTT
>TRBJ1-2|few|TRBD1|TRBV29-1
CSALGHDRGYGYTF
TGCAGCGCCCTCGGGCATGACAGGGGCTATGGCTACACCTTC
>TRBJ1-1|.|.|TRBV19
CASSIRSTGKNTEAFF
TGTGCCAGTAGTATAAGGAGTACTGGGAAAAACACTGAAGCTTTCTTT
>TRBJ2-7|.|.|TRBV11-1
CASSLDRRYEQYF
TGTGCCAGCAGCTTGGATAGAAGGTACGAGCAGTACTTC
>TRBJ2-1|few|.|TRBV5-1
CASSLAGQIYNEQFF
TGCGCCAGCAGCTTGGCCGGCCAGATATACAATGAGCAGTTCTTC
>TRBJ2-7|.|.|TRBV5-1
CASSFRGSDEQYF
TGCGCCAGCAGCTTCCGAGGGTCGGACGAGCAGTACTTC
>TRBJ1-2|.|.|TRBV29-1
CSVPGGTNYGYTF
TGCAGCGTCCCGGGAGGGACTAACTATGGCTACACCTTC
>TRBJ2-7|.|TRBD1|TRBV7-9
CASSRDSSYEQYF
TGTGCCAGCAGCCGGGACAGCTCCTACGAGCAGTACTTC
>TRBJ1-1|.|.|TRBV23-1
CASSQSTGIMNTEAFF
TGCGCCAGCAGTCAATCTACCGGCATCATGAACACTGAAGCTTTCTTT
>TRBJ1-4|.|.|TRBV2
CASSVDTGYEKLFF
TGTGCCAGCAGTGTAGACACAGGATACGAAAAACTGTTTTTT
>TRBJ2-7|.|.|TRBV5-1
CASSSIPGAYEQYF
TGCGCCAGCAGCTCCATCCCGGGCGCCTACGAGCAGTACTTC
>TRBJ2-1|.|.|TRBV20-1
CSARESGEQFF
TGCAGTGCTAGAGAATCCGGTGAGCAGTTCTTC
>TRBJ2-3|.|.|TRBV30
CAWSDDLSTDTQYF
TGTGCCTGGAGTGACGACCTAAGCACAGATACGCAGTATTTT
>TRBJ2-2|.|TRBD1|TRBV29-1
CSVLKDRDRGRAGELFF
TGCAGCGTTCTAAAGGACCGGGACAGGGGGCGCGCCGGGGAGCTGTTTTTT
>TRBJ2-3|.|.|TRBV29-1
CSVWGGQTDTQYF
TGCAGCGTTTGGGGGGGGCAGACAGATACGCAGTATTTT
>TRBJ2-1|.|TRBD1|TRBV10-3
CAINFGQGFDNEQFF
TGTGCCATCAATTTCGGACAGGGGTTCGACAATGAGCAGTTCTTC
>TRBJ2-3|.|.|TRBV10-2
CASQGTGDTQYF
TGCGCCAGCCAAGGGACCGGAGATACGCAGTATTTT
>TRBJ2-7|once|TRBD1|TRBV4-3
CASSQDTTGGYEQYF
TGCGCCAGCAGCCAAGATACAACAGGGGGCTACGAGCAGTACTTC
>TRBJ2-7|.|.|TRBV19
CASSINFGQEYEQYF
TGTGCCAGTAGTATAAATTTTGGACAAGAATACGAGCAGTACTTC
>TRBJ1-2|.|.|TRBV29-1
CSVGAGSNYGYTF
TGCAGCGTTGGGGCAGGCTCTAATTATGGCTACACCTTC
>TRBJ2-5|.|.|TRBV12-5
CASGLMGGLMETQYF
TGTGCTAGTGGTTTGATGGGGGGGCTTATGGAGACCCAGTACTTC
>TRBJ1-6|.|.|TRBV28
CASSLLSSYNSPLHF
TGTGCCAGCAGTTTACTTAGCTCCTATAATTCACCCCTCCACTTT
>TRBJ1-1|.|TRBD1|TRBV27
CASSSRQGAGTEAFF
TGTGCCAGCAGTTCCCGACAGGGGGCTGGCACTGAAGCTTTCTTT
>TRBJ1-5|.|.|TRBV4-3
CASSRITGPNQPQHF
TGCGCCAGCAGCCGAATAACAGGGCCCAATCAGCCCCAGCATTTT
>TRBJ2-1|few|.|TRBV12-5
CASGLVVLEQFF
TGTGCTAGTGGTTTGGTCGTCTTAGAGCAGTTCTTC
>TRBJ2-1|.|TRBD2|TRBV13
CASSFNSGVEQFF
TGTGCCAGCAGCTTTAATAGCGGGGTTGAGCAGTTCTTC
>TRBJ2-1|few|.|TRBV27
CASSSGGREQFF
TGTGCCAGCAGTTCGGGGGGCCGGGAGCAGTTCTTC
>TRBJ2-3|.|TRBD1|TRBV7-3
CASSLDRGTDTQYF
TGTGCCAGCAGCCTGGACAGGGGCACAGATACGCAGTATTTT
>TRBJ1-1|.|.|TRBV4-3
CASSQERGNTEAFF
TGCGCCAGCAGCCAAGAGCGGGGGAACACTGAAGCTTTCTTT
>TRBJ2-2|.|TRBD1|TRBV7-6
CASSLEQGAYGELFF
TGTGCCAGCAGCTTAGAACAGGGGGCGTACGGGGAGCTGTTTTTT
>TRBJ1-1|few|.|TRBV19
CASSIQGGAEAFF
TGTGCCAGTAGTATACAGGGAGGGGCCGAAGCTTTCTTT